This T cell receptor beta chain was sequenced during a study of siplizumab effects on memory and regulatory T cells (dated by TCRdb to the late 2010s). Describing the broader study: The study looked at the effect of siplizumab, an anti-CD2 antibody, on alloreactive T-cell subsets in allogeneic mixed lymphocyte reactions made from human PBMCs. Summary of the overall study and its limitations: Greater diversity appeared to be present in unstimulated naive T cells than in memory T cells, and a substantial contribution to the alloresponse seemed to be made by naive cells. Because sequences at frequencies below about 10^-5 were poorly captured, only a minor fraction of alloreactive clones could be mapped back to unstimulated subsets. For roughly 75-95% of proliferating CD4+ or CD8+ clones, no naive or memory phenotype could be assigned. The cumulative frequency of alloreactive sequences traceable to unstimulated CD4+ memory T cells was significantly reduced by siplizumab. Whether proliferating Tregs from siplizumab cultures were suppressive was not functionally confirmed. Among mappable alloreactive CD4+ clones, an average Treg-derived fraction of approximately 73% was observed with siplizumab, compared with approximately 30% in control reactions.

TCRbeta CDR3 sequencing was performed on sorted unstimulated T cells and on proliferating T cells recovered from mixed lymphocyte reactions. Fresh whole blood from roughly ten HLA-typed healthy donors was used to isolate PBMCs. To map where alloreactive clones came from, unstimulated CD4+ non-regulatory T cells were FACS-sorted. Library method: the immunoSEQ multiplex PCR assay. Some 100,000 TCR templates per sample were assayed by the deep sequencing platform. Genomic DNA extracted from sorted T cells was used for TCRbeta CDR3 sequencing. The paper's data handling went like this. The R programming language was used for clonal analysis of the TCRbeta CDR3 data. Alloreactive CD4+ and CD8+ clones were defined by comparing unstimulated samples with post-reaction CFSE-low samples. Alloreactive CD4+ clones were assigned to regulatory or non-regulatory origin by matching sequences to sorted unstimulated Treg and non-Treg repertoires. TCRdb re-hosts the immuneACCESS table, in-frame sequences only. Its copies lack some clones; in the studies checked, an unresolved V gene accounts for under half of them, and the cause for the rest is not known. V and J calls and clone size are as listed in that table; D and trimming were resolved from the DNA. The sample table contains some 120,000 clones; only one count was recorded for 90% to 95% of them. The top ten constitute around 1.7% of the sample.

According to the germline V gene, CDR1 reads SGHTA and CDR2 reads FQGNSA. V lost 4 bases and J lost 5 bases, and the count of bases not matched to a germline gene is 3. The CDR3 has 13 amino acids, counting the end cysteine and phenylalanine. CDR3 DNA only is kept here, 39 bases in frame from base 1. On this clone itself: Which antigen it targets is not known. No base quality information exists; no much larger clone differs at one position.

The sample was non-Treg CD4+ T cells sorted from blood. Reading the label with the study, this specimen's cell subset or site is: FACS-sorted unstimulated CD4+ non-regulatory T cells. The chain couples TRBV7-2 to TRBJ2-5; 8 central nucleotides agree with TRBD1. The source of this sequence is a human donor in good health. The CDR3 loop reads CASSSRGPETQYF. The base sequence is TGTGCCAGCAGCTCCAGGGGGCCGGAGACCCAGTACTTC.